Listed below are T cell receptor beta chains from one sample, sequenced in a study of T-cell reconstitution after alpha-beta-depleted transplantation in children. MiXCR, run by TCRdb on the PCR reads, gives a single entry per CDR3 protein. The profile shows about 300,000 distinct CDR3 sequences, roughly 9.1% of them singletons. The specimen was PBMCs, collected before TCRalphabeta/CD19-depleted stem cell transplant. These receptors were obtained from a boy under three years old with acute myeloid leukemia, due to receive a stem cell transplant. Both conserved end residues are part of each CDR3. Fields, in order: J gene, V gene, D gene, clone size, CDR3 DNA, CDR3 protein. D genes are given only for firm matches. Clone size is not always given. Where it is, it says once, few, many or a class for expanded clones.

j_call: TRBJ2-1
v_call: TRBV28
d_call: .
clone_size: few
cdr3_nt: TGTGCCAGCAGTTTACCAGAAGAATTCTACGACAATGAGCAGTTCTTC
cdr3_aa: CASSLPEEFYDNEQFF

j_call: TRBJ2-1
v_call: TRBV3-1
d_call: TRBD1
clone_size: many
cdr3_nt: TGTGCCAGCAGCCAAGCAGGGGGCTACAATGAGCAGTTCTTC
cdr3_aa: CASSQAGGYNEQFF

j_call: TRBJ1-1
v_call: TRBV25-1
d_call: .
clone_size: medium-sized
cdr3_nt: TGTGCCAGCAGTGAAACCGAGTACACTGAAGCTTTCTTT
cdr3_aa: CASSETEYTEAFF

j_call: TRBJ2-7
v_call: TRBV29-1
d_call: .
clone_size: many
cdr3_nt: TGCAGCGTTCGGGGTTACTACGAGCAGTACTTC
cdr3_aa: CSVRGYYEQYF

j_call: TRBJ2-3
v_call: TRBV25-1
d_call: TRBD2
clone_size: .
cdr3_nt: TGTGCCAGCAGCCGCGGGGGGGGAGGAGATACGCAGTATTTT
cdr3_aa: CASSRGGGGDTQYF

j_call: TRBJ2-3
v_call: TRBV7-8
d_call: .
clone_size: many
cdr3_nt: TGTGCCAGCAGCTTACTATGGTTTTCGGATACGCAGTATTTT
cdr3_aa: CASSLLWFSDTQYF

j_call: TRBJ1-4
v_call: TRBV5-1
d_call: .
clone_size: many
cdr3_nt: TGCGCCAGCAGCTTGGGGACAGTGACTGAAAAACTGTTTTTT
cdr3_aa: CASSLGTVTEKLFF

j_call: TRBJ2-3
v_call: TRBV11-2
d_call: TRBD2
clone_size: many
cdr3_nt: TGTGCCAGCAGCGCCGGACTAGCGGGAGATACGCAGTATTTT
cdr3_aa: CASSAGLAGDTQYF

j_call: TRBJ2-7
v_call: TRBV12-3/TRBV12-4
d_call: .
clone_size: few
cdr3_nt: TGTGCCAGCAGTTTATTGGACTATTTCGCCGAGCAGTACTTC
cdr3_aa: CASSLLDYFAEQYF

j_call: TRBJ2-1
v_call: TRBV12-3/TRBV12-4
d_call: .
clone_size: many
cdr3_nt: TGTGCCAGCAGTTTCGATTTACAGGGTGGGGAGCAGTTCTTC
cdr3_aa: CASSFDLQGGEQFF

j_call: TRBJ2-7
v_call: TRBV2
d_call: TRBD1
clone_size: .
cdr3_nt: TGTGCCAGCAGTGAAGCGGTGGGGACAGGGAACGTCGAGCAGTACTTC
cdr3_aa: CASSEAVGTGNVEQYF

j_call: TRBJ1-1
v_call: TRBV29-1
d_call: .
clone_size: many
cdr3_nt: TGCAGCGTATTGTCGAACACTGAAGCTTTCTTT
cdr3_aa: CSVLSNTEAFF

j_call: TRBJ2-4
v_call: TRBV29-1
d_call: TRBD1
clone_size: many
cdr3_nt: TGCAGCGTATCCCGGGACAGGGAACAATACTTC
cdr3_aa: CSVSRDREQYF

j_call: TRBJ1-6
v_call: TRBV5-1
d_call: .
clone_size: many
cdr3_nt: TGCGCCAGCAGCTTGGCAGGGGTTTCACCCCTCCACTTT
cdr3_aa: CASSLAGVSPLHF

j_call: TRBJ2-7
v_call: TRBV3-1
d_call: .
clone_size: many
cdr3_nt: TGTGCCAGCAGCCAAGGCCCCGTAATCTCCTACGAGCAGTACTTC
cdr3_aa: CASSQGPVISYEQYF

j_call: TRBJ1-6
v_call: TRBV5-1
d_call: .
clone_size: many
cdr3_nt: TGCGCCAGCAGCTACTATGGGGGGCAGGCGAATTCACCCCTCCACTTT
cdr3_aa: CASSYYGGQANSPLHF

j_call: TRBJ1-3
v_call: TRBV6-5
d_call: .
clone_size: .
cdr3_nt: TGTGCCAGCAGTTACCACCCAACCGGACAAATAGGAAACACCATATATTTT
cdr3_aa: CASSYHPTGQIGNTIYF

j_call: TRBJ1-2
v_call: TRBV20-1
d_call: .
clone_size: many
cdr3_nt: TGCAGTGCTAAAGGGACTAACTATGGCTACACCTTC
cdr3_aa: CSAKGTNYGYTF